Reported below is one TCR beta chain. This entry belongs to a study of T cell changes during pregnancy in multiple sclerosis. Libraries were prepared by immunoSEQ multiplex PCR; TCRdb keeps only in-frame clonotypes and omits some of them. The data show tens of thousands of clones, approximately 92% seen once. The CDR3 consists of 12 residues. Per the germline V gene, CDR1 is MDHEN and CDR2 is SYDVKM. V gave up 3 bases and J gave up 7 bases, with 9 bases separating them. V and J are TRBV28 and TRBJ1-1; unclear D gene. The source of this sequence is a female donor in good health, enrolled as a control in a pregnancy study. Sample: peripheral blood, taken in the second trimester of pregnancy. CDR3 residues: CASSFPGSEAFF. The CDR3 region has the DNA TGTGCCAGCAGTTTTCCGGGGAGTGAAGCTTTCTTT.